This passage covers 22 T cell receptor beta chains from one sample sequenced in a study of T cells after yellow fever vaccination. TCRdb re-derived calls from the 5' RACE reads in MiXCR, one entry per CDR3 protein. The profile shows hundreds of thousands of distinct CDR3 sequences, around 4.9% of them singletons. The material was CD4+ T cells sorted from PBMCs, obtained on the day of the yellow fever booster vaccination. The receptors originated from a man aged 18 to 30 who received the YFV17D yellow fever vaccine.

In its sample, this clonotype was seen a few times. This rearrangement joins TRBV5-1 to TRBJ2-3, with TRBD2 matching over 11 bases. Germline CDR1 and CDR2: SGHRS and YFSETQ. The V segment lost 0 bases and the J segment 1 base; nucleotides outside the gene matches: 4. The CDR3 loop spans 17 amino acids. This chain's CDR3 is CASSLAATSGGTDTQYF. The DNA of the CDR3 is TGCGCCAGCAGCTTGGCCGCGACTAGCGGGGGCACAGATACGCAGTATTTT.

V is TRBV19 and J is TRBJ2-7, with 8 nucleotides matching TRBD1. Germline V gene data show CDR1 as LNHDA and CDR2 as SQIVND (reference sequence). V dropped 4 bases and J dropped 2; count of bases not matched to a gene: 4. The CDR3 sequence is 14 residues long. The CDR3 region has the DNA TGTGCCAGTAGTAGGGACAGGATGACCTACGAGCAGTACTTC. Translation gives CASSRDRMTYEQYF.

The table lists this clonotype with many counts. The V and J genes are TRBV6-2 or TRBV6-3 and TRBJ2-5; D ambiguous. CDR3 length equals 12 residues. Germline CDR1 is MNHEY and CDR2 is SVGEGT. V lost 0 bases and J 6 bases, leaving 5 bases between the germline ends. This chain's CDR3 is CASSYSSKTQYF. The CDR3, as DNA: TGTGCCAGCAGTTACTCGTCGAAGACCCAGTACTTC.

This clonotype was picked up a small number of times. V gene TRBV12-3 or TRBV12-4 combines with J gene TRBJ1-2; 7 nucleotides match TRBD1. This CDR3 has 14 residues. V trimming: 8 bases; J trimming: 6 bases; junction bases outside the gene matches: 12. The CDR3, as DNA: TGTGCCAGCGTAATGGGACAGCGTTTCGATGGCTACACCTTC. As protein: CASVMGQRFDGYTF.

This chain connects TRBV7-2 to TRBJ1-1; D gene unclear. CDR1 SGHTA and CDR2 FQGNSA come from the germline V gene. Trimming took 2 bases from V and 4 from J, leaving 14 bases between them. The CDR3 is 15 amino acids. The CDR3 coding sequence is TGTGCCAGCAGCTTAAGGACCCCAGTTGCCACTGAAGCTTTCTTT. Amino acids: CASSLRTPVATEAFF.

The CDR3 DNA reads as TGTGCCAGCTCACGCCAGGGACCGCGGAATCAGCCCCAGCATTTT. This translates into CASSRQGPRNQPQHF. J is TRBJ1-5 and V is TRBV18; maybe TRBD1 (5 bases). Deletions cut 4 bases from V and 4 bases from J, with 14 bases between. Germline V gene sequence: CDR1 KGHSH, CDR2 LQKENI. This CDR3 spans 15 amino acids. Drawing the rest from reference TRBV18 and TRBJ1-5, the complete variable domain is NAGVMQNPRHLVRRRGQEARLRCSPMKGHSHVYWYRQLPEEGLKFMVYLQKENIIDESGMPKERFSAEFPKEGPSILRIQQVVRGDSAAYFCASSRQGPRNQPQHFGDGTRLSIL.

The rearrangement uses TRBV9 and TRBJ2-6, with D possibly being TRBD1 (6 bases). The V end was cut by 2 bases, the J end by 4 bases, with 13 bases between. The CDR3 sequence is 16 residues long. Germline CDR1 reads SGDLS; CDR2 reads YYNGEE. CDR3: CASSVPRGRGANVLTF. The CDR3 nucleotides read TGTGCCAGCAGCGTGCCCAGGGGTCGGGGGGCCAACGTCCTGACTTTC.

This clonotype was detected ten times or more. The chain recombines TRBV6-5 with TRBJ1-3; D ambiguous. V gave up 2 bases and J gave up 4 bases, with 12 bases separating them. Germline CDR1 is MNHEY and CDR2 is SVGAGI. CDR3 size: 15 residues. The CDR3 spells CASSYADVAGNTIYF. CDR3 nucleotide sequence: TGTGCCAGCAGTTACGCAGACGTCGCCGGAAACACCATATATTTT.

This clonotype was counted only a few times. This rearrangement joins TRBV4-3 to TRBJ2-1; tentative D call: TRBD2 (5 bases). This CDR3 comprises 14 residues. Germline V CDR1 and CDR2: LGHNA, YSLEER. Trimming cost V 6 bases and J 0 bases, with 9 bases left between them. The CDR3: CASSGGFSYNEQFF. As DNA, the CDR3 is TGCGCCAGCAGTGGAGGTTTCTCCTACAATGAGCAGTTCTTC.

This clonotype occurred a few times. The chain employs TRBV5-4 and TRBJ1-6; D ambiguous. Germline CDR1 reads SGHNT; CDR2 reads YYREEE (reference sequence). The CDR3 is made up of 13 amino acids. V was pared by 2 bases and J by 9 bases, with 9 bases between. As DNA, the CDR3 is TGTGCCAGCAGCTTTCCTCGGGGTTCACCCCTCCACTTT. Translation gives CASSFPRGSPLHF.

This chain connects TRBV20-1 to TRBJ1-1; D might be TRBD1 (5 bases). The CDR3 covers 13 residues. Germline lookup yields CDR1 DFQATT and CDR2 SNEGSKA (reference sequence). V was cut by 1 base and J by 5 bases, with 11 bases left in between. The CDR3 reads CSARALRGTEAFF. The CDR3 region has the DNA TGCAGTGCTAGAGCCCTCCGGGGGACTGAAGCTTTCTTT.

Only a few counts were recorded for this clonotype. This chain links TRBV5-1 with TRBJ1-3; 9 bases match TRBD1. Trimming took 4 bases from V and 2 from J; bases not matched to a gene: 7. This CDR3 is built from 16 residues. The germline gives CDR1 SGHRS, CDR2 YFSETQ. The CDR3 loop reads CASSLQGAETGNTIYF. CDR3 DNA sequence: TGCGCCAGCAGCCTACAGGGGGCAGAGACTGGAAACACCATATATTTT.

The chain couples TRBV5-4 to TRBJ2-3; D is unresolved. The V end was cut by 4 bases, the J end by 3 bases, with 12 bases between. The length of the CDR3 is 14 residues. Germline loops: CDR1 SGHNT, CDR2 YYREEE (reference sequence). CDR3 sequence (DNA): TGTGCCAGCAGCCCTAATTACGGGACAGATACGCAGTATTTT. This gives the protein CASSPNYGTDTQYF.

The genes are TRBV5-1 and TRBJ2-3; tentatively, D is TRBD1 or TRBD2 (5 bases each). This CDR3 is 16 amino acids long. The germline V and J ends were trimmed by 4 bases and 2 bases, with 17 bases remaining between them. Germline CDR1 is SGHRS and CDR2 is YFSETQ. CDR3 DNA sequence: TGCGCCAGCAGCAGAGCCCAAGGGACCGTCACAGATACGCAGTATTTT. Translation gives CASSRAQGTVTDTQYF.

This clonotype was recorded a few times. The chain couples TRBV20-1 to TRBJ1-4; D uncertain. The CDR3 is made up of 12 amino acids. The V gene's germline CDR1 is DFQATT and CDR2 SNEGSKA (reference sequence). V lost 7 bases to trimming and J lost 4 bases, with 10 bases between them. CDR3 loop: CSVPVNNEKLFF. The CDR3 nucleotides are TGCAGTGTACCCGTGAATAATGAAAAACTGTTTTTT.

This clonotype was detected a few times. The chain combines TRBV12-3 or TRBV12-4 with TRBJ2-6; D call uncertain. The ends were cut back, 6 bases at V and 13 bases at J, with 19 bases in the middle. The CDR3 contains 14 residues. As DNA, the CDR3 is TGTGCCAGCAGCTCTGCAGTAGTTTTTTGGGTCCTGACTTTC. This gives the protein CASSSAVVFWVLTF.

A few counts support this clonotype. This chain connects TRBV30 to TRBJ1-1; 7 bases match TRBD1. The ends lost 1 base at V and 5 bases at J; junction bases unmatched: 10. Germline assignment: CDR1 GTSNPN and CDR2 SVGIG (reference sequence). The CDR3 extends over 15 amino acids. The CDR3 DNA follows: TGTGCCTGGAGTGCCCACTTGACAGGGAGGACTGAAGCTTTCTTT. This gives the protein CAWSAHLTGRTEAFF.

This clonotype was picked up many times. The chain links TRBV5-1 to TRBJ2-3; D is unclear. Germline values: CDR1 SGHRS, CDR2 YFSETQ. The V and J ends lost 0 bases and 4 bases respectively, with 9 bases between them. There are 14 residues in the CDR3. CDR3 sequence reads: CASSLALEADTQYF. In DNA form, the CDR3 reads TGCGCCAGCAGCTTGGCCCTAGAGGCAGATACGCAGTATTTT.

This rearrangement joins TRBV5-1 to TRBJ2-5; D tentatively fits TRBD1 or TRBD2 (5 bases each). V lost 0 bases, J lost 5 bases, and 11 bases lay in between. This CDR3 is built from 14 residues. Germline-derived CDR1 and CDR2 are SGHRS and YFSETQ. For the CDR3, the DNA is TGCGCCAGCAGCTTGGTGGGGGAACGGGAGACCCAGTACTTC. It is translated as CASSLVGERETQYF.

This clonotype was seen a handful of times. The DNA of the CDR3 is TGTGCCCTCGGAACCTCTAGCACAGATACGCAGTATTTT. It specifies CALGTSSTDTQYF. The rearrangement uses TRBV12-3 or TRBV12-4 and TRBJ2-3; D gene uncertain. This CDR3 region has 13 residues. V lost 11 bases to trimming and J lost 0 bases, with 12 bases between them.

This clonotype was seen ten or more times. The rearrangement uses TRBV5-5 and TRBJ2-1; D perhaps matches TRBD1 (6 bases). The germline V and J ends were trimmed by 2 bases and 0 bases, with 12 bases remaining between them. The CDR3 loop spans 16 amino acids. Germline V gene lookup returns CDR1 SGHKS and CDR2 YYEKEE (reference sequence). The CDR3 DNA sequence: TGTGCCAGCAGCTTTAGGGGGTCGAGCTCCTACAATGAGCAGTTCTTC. Protein: CASSFRGSSSYNEQFF.

In its sample, this clonotype was seen a few times. V gene TRBV5-1 combines with J gene TRBJ2-3; 10 bases are a match to TRBD2. CDR3 size: 15 residues. Trimming took 4 bases from V and 4 from J; bases not matched to a gene: 6. CDR1 and CDR2 from the germline V gene are SGHRS and YFSETQ. The CDR3 DNA reads TGCGCCAGCAGCGTCCCTAGCGGGGGCTCAGATACGCAGTATTTT. As protein: CASSVPSGGSDTQYF.